Listed below are T cell receptor beta chains from one sample, sequenced in a study of T cell responses to AZD1222 COVID-19 vaccine. Repertoires were generated with immunoSEQ multiplex PCR, while TCRdb's copy carries only in-frame clones and drops some. The data contain roughly 140,000 clones, approximately 88% of them singletons. The input for sequencing was peripheral blood, taken on day 0 of AZD1222 vaccination. The receptors derive from an adult in good health. The CDR3 runs from the conserved cysteine through the conserved F or W. Fields, in order: clone size, CDR3 length, D gene, V gene, J gene, CDR3 DNA, CDR3 protein. A D gene is named only where the DNA matches it firmly. Clone size, where shown, is once, few, many, or a class for clones that have expanded.

.	13	.	TRBV10-1	TRBJ1-2	TGCGCCAGCAGTGAACTTCAAGGTGTAGGCTACACCTTC	CASSELQGVGYTF
.	14	.	TRBV28	TRBJ1-3	TGTGCCAGCAGCCACCCGGGGACGGGAAACACCATATATTTT	CASSHPGTGNTIYF
.	13	.	TRBV3-1/TRBV3-2	TRBJ2-5	TGTGCCAGCAGTTTCAAGGTGGGGGAGACCCAGTACTTC	CASSFKVGETQYF
once	14	.	TRBV2	TRBJ1-1	TGTGCCAGCACCGGACTTAAGAGTCGGTCAGGGGCTTTCTTT	CASTGLKSRSGAFF
.	15	TRBD2	TRBV7-2	TRBJ2-7	TGTGCCAGCAGACGAACAGCGGGAGCCTCCTACGAGCAGTACTTC	CASRRTAGASYEQYF
.	13	.	TRBV7-9	TRBJ1-2	TGTGCCAGCAGCTTACAGGGCTTTGCTGGCTACACCTTC	CASSLQGFAGYTF
.	14	.	TRBV20-1	TRBJ1-1	TGCAGTGCTAGTTCCACAGGGAAGAACACTGAAGCTTTCTTT	CSASSTGKNTEAFF
.	16	TRBD2	TRBV5-1	TRBJ2-2	TGCGCCAGCAGCCCTCTAGCGGGCTCGACCACCGGGGAGCTGTTTTTT	CASSPLAGSTTGELFF
.	16	TRBD1	TRBV27	TRBJ1-1	TGTGCCAGCAATCGTACTCCACAGGGGGCAGGCACTGAAGCTTTCTTT	CASNRTPQGAGTEAFF
.	12	.	TRBV7-3	TRBJ2-1	TGTGCCAGCAGCCTACAGGGCCATGAGCAGTTCTTC	CASSLQGHEQFF
.	13	.	TRBV6-6	TRBJ2-7	TGTGCCAGCAGTTCCCGTTTCGGAAACGAGCAGTACTTC	CASSSRFGNEQYF
.	13	.	TRBV28	TRBJ1-4	TGTGCCAGCAGTTTTGTAAATCCCGAAAAACTGTTTTTT	CASSFVNPEKLFF
.	13	TRBD1	TRBV13	TRBJ1-1	TGTGCCAGCAGTTTTACAGGGGGGACTGAAGCTTTCTTT	CASSFTGGTEAFF
.	15	TRBD2	TRBV27	TRBJ2-7	TGTGCCAGCAGGGGGTCGGGACTAGGGGACTACGAGCAGTACTTC	CASRGSGLGDYEQYF
.	14	.	TRBV9	TRBJ2-5	TGTGCCAGCAGCCCCGGGACGCTACAAGAGACCCAGTACTTC	CASSPGTLQETQYF
.	14	.	TRBV28	TRBJ2-7	TGTGCCAGCAGTTTACTGGGACGATGGAACGAGCAGTACTTC	CASSLLGRWNEQYF
.	18	.	TRBV11-3	TRBJ2-3	TGTGCCAGCAGCGTATTACTTGGACACAACCCGAGCACAGATACGCAGTATTTT	CASSVLLGHNPSTDTQYF
.	20	.	TRBV6-2/TRBV6-3	TRBJ1-5	TGTGCCAGCACCCCACCCAAACCTGATTCGGGCAGGAGTAGCAATCAGCCCCAGCATTTT	CASTPPKPDSGRSSNQPQHF
.	13	TRBD1	TRBV2	TRBJ2-1	TGTGCCAGCGACAGGGTTATTGGACATGAGCAGTTCTTC	CASDRVIGHEQFF
.	11	.	TRBV20-1	TRBJ2-5	TGCAGTGCTAGTCATCAAGAGACCCAGTACTTC	CSASHQETQYF
few	16	.	TRBV5-1	TRBJ1-5	TGCGCCAGCAGCTTGGTCCCTCAGGGAGGCAATCAGCCCCAGCATTTT	CASSLVPQGGNQPQHF
.	13	.	TRBV15	TRBJ1-4	TGTGCCACCAGCCCCCCCATCTTCCCGAAACTGTTTTTT	CATSPPIFPKLFF
.	14	.	TRBV14	TRBJ2-1	TGTGCCAGCAGCCAAGTACGGGGCGGGTTTGAGCAGTTCTTC	CASSQVRGGFEQFF
.	15	.	TRBV6-4	TRBJ1-2	TGTGCCAGCAGTGCCGGGGCCGAGACAGCCTATGGCTACACCTTC	CASSAGAETAYGYTF
.	14	.	TRBV3-1/TRBV3-2	TRBJ1-2	TGTGCCAGCACCCCTATAGCAGGGGCCTATGGCTACACCTTC	CASTPIAGAYGYTF
.	16	.	TRBV19	TRBJ1-2	TGTGCCAGTAGTCCAATCTTAGGCCAGTTACGAGATGGCTACACCTTC	CASSPILGQLRDGYTF
.	17	.	TRBV3-1/TRBV3-2	TRBJ2-3	TGTGCCAGCACTAAGATAAAGGGACCCGAGGTCACAGATACGCAGTATTTT	CASTKIKGPEVTDTQYF
.	14	.	TRBV7-9	TRBJ2-5	TGTGCCAGCAGCTTAGCTAGGGACCAAGAGACCCAGTACTTC	CASSLARDQETQYF
once	14	TRBD1	TRBV29-1	TRBJ1-1	TGCAGCGTTCACAGGGGGTCTGGGGACACTGAAGCTTTCTTT	CSVHRGSGDTEAFF
.	11	.	TRBV29-1	TRBJ1-1	TGCAGCGTTTCCAGCTACACTGAAGCTTTCTTT	CSVSSYTEAFF
.	15	.	TRBV5-4	TRBJ2-2	TGTGCCAGCAGCTTGGCCGGGCCCAACACCGGGGAGCTGTTTTTT	CASSLAGPNTGELFF
.	12	TRBD1	TRBV10-3	TRBJ1-1	TGTGCCAGCCAGGGGGCGCAGGCTGAAGCTTTCTTT	CASQGAQAEAFF
few	14	.	TRBV7-2	TRBJ1-1	TGTGCCAGCAGCTTAGGAAAGGGAACCCATGAAGCTTTCTTT	CASSLGKGTHEAFF
.	15	TRBD2	TRBV2	TRBJ2-1	TGTGCCAGCAGAACGACTAGCGGGAGGAATGGTGAGCAGTTCTTC	CASRTTSGRNGEQFF
.	17	.	TRBV5-5	TRBJ2-1	TGTGCCAGCAGCACCCGTGGGCCCTCCCTACGCTACAATGAGCAGTTCTTC	CASSTRGPSLRYNEQFF
.	15	TRBD2	TRBV11-2	TRBJ2-1	TGTGCCAGCAGCCCCGGGACTAGCGACTACAATGAGCAGTTCTTC	CASSPGTSDYNEQFF
.	15	.	TRBV6-1	TRBJ2-7	TGTGCCAGCAGTGAAGCGCTTCGACCGCGCTACGAGCAGTACTTC	CASSEALRPRYEQYF
.	13	.	TRBV5-4	TRBJ2-5	TGTGCCAGCAGCCTGGGGGGCCAAGAGACCCAGTACTTC	CASSLGGQETQYF
.	13	.	TRBV11-2	TRBJ2-5	TGTGCCAGCAGCTTCCATGGGCAAGAGACCCAGTACTTC	CASSFHGQETQYF
.	11	.	TRBV29-1	TRBJ1-2	TGCAGCGTCTGGACGGGAGGTGGCTACACCTTC	CSVWTGGGYTF
.	14	.	TRBV4-3	TRBJ1-1	TGCGCCAGCAGCCGGAGGGACGGATACACTGAAGCTTTCTTT	CASSRRDGYTEAFF
.	14	.	TRBV5-5	TRBJ1-5	TGTGCCAGCAGCTTGGTGCAGGGCGATCAGCCCCAGCATTTT	CASSLVQGDQPQHF
.	16	TRBD1	TRBV24-1	TRBJ1-5	TGTGCCACCAGTGACGTAGACAGGGGGCTAGGACAGCCCCAGCATTTT	CATSDVDRGLGQPQHF
.	14	.	TRBV6-5	TRBJ1-1	TGTGCCAGCAGTTACTCTCCCCTGAACACTGAAGCTTTCTTT	CASSYSPLNTEAFF
.	12	.	TRBV6-5	TRBJ1-2	TGTGCCACCAGGAGCGGGGGCTATGGCTACACCTTC	CATRSGGYGYTF
once	19	TRBD1	TRBV11-2	TRBJ1-5	TGTGCCAGCAGCTTAGACCGACAGGGTTGGGATCGTGCCAATCAGCCCCAGCATTTT	CASSLDRQGWDRANQPQHF
.	14	.	TRBV7-8	TRBJ2-7	TGTGCCAGCAGCTTACTTCACCTAGGTAACGAGCAGTACTTC	CASSLLHLGNEQYF
.	15	.	TRBV7-9	TRBJ1-4	TGTGCCAGCAGCTTAGCGGCGGGGGTGGGCGAAAAACTGTTTTTT	CASSLAAGVGEKLFF